This TCR beta chain emerged from a study of shared clonotypes between healthy human individuals. Overall study: The donor pool was made up of two women and three men aged 18 to 49.

The CDR3 loop spans 17 amino acids. The J segment lost 4 bases and the V segment lost 3 bases, leaving 12 bases of the junction unmatched. Sequencing used immunoSEQ multiplex PCR; TCRdb keeps in-frame clones, though not all of them. The sample holds nearly 750,000 clones; 72% are singletons and the top ten take more than 1.5%. This clonotype was sampled from a woman aged 30 to 39 in good health. The sample consisted of memory CD4+ T cells sorted from blood. The subset here: CD45RA-negative fraction. The chain has TRBV23-1 and TRBJ1-1, with 9 bases aligning to TRBD1. TRBV23-1 is assigned to the ORF class and has an uncertain function. CDR3 sequence: CASSHSWTGVRSTEAFF. As DNA, the CDR3 is TGCGCCAGCAGTCATAGCTGGACAGGGGTTCGGAGCACTGAAGCTTTCTTT.